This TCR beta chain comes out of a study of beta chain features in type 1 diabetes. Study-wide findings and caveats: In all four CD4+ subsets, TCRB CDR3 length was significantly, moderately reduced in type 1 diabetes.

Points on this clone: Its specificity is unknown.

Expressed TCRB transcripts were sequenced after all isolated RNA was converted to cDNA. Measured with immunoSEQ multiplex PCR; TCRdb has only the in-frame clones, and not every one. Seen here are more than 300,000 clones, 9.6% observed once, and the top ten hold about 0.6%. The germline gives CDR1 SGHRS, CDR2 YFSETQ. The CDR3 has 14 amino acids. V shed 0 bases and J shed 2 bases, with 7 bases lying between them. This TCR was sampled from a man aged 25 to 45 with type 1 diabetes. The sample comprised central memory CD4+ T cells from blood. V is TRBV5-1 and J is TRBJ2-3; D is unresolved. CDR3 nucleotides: TGCGCCAGCAGCTTGGCCCTACCCACAGATACGCAGTATTTT. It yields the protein CASSLALPTDTQYF.